This is a list of T cell receptor beta chains from one sample in a study of T-cell memory formation after mild COVID-19. TCRdb re-derived calls from the 5' RACE reads in MiXCR, one entry per CDR3 protein. The sample includes approximately 500,000 distinct CDR3 sequences, about 23% of them seen just once. The sample consisted of PBMCs or a T cell subset sorted from them (not recorded which). The receptors originated from an adult woman who had mild COVID-19 (a few samples of this study predate the infection). Cell type and time point are not known. Each CDR3 is given with its conserved first and last residue. The D gene is left open where the match is weak. Clone size is stated in some rows and not others, as once, few, many or a class when expanded.

clone size,V gene,D gene,J gene,CDR3 protein,CDR3 DNA
NA,TRBV20-1,TRBD2,TRBJ2-1,CSARPGLALYNEQFF,TGCAGTGCTAGACCGGGACTAGCGCTCTACAATGAGCAGTTCTTC
few,TRBV6-6,TRBD2,TRBJ2-5,CASRTSGQETQYF,TGTGCCAGCAGGACTAGCGGGCAAGAGACCCAGTACTTC
NA,TRBV14,TRBD1,TRBJ1-3,CASSQGRQGGRNTIYF,TGTGCCAGCAGCCAAGGTCGACAGGGGGGCAGAAACACCATATATTTT
NA,TRBV9,NA,TRBJ1-5,CASSTQSNQPQHF,TGTGCCAGCAGCACCCAGTCCAATCAGCCCCAGCATTTT
many,TRBV6-6,TRBD1,TRBJ2-7,CASSGTAYEQYF,TGTGCCAGCAGCGGGACAGCCTACGAGCAGTACTTC
few,TRBV12-3/TRBV12-4,NA,TRBJ2-7,CASSTSTEQYF,TGTGCCAGCAGTACATCGACGGAGCAGTACTTC
NA,TRBV7-2,NA,TRBJ1-2,CASSFTEIYGYTF,TGTGCCAGCAGCTTTACAGAGATCTATGGCTACACCTTC
few,TRBV11-2,TRBD1,TRBJ2-7,CASSPGADRGFGEQYF,TGTGCCAGCAGCCCCGGAGCGGACAGGGGGTTCGGCGAGCAGTACTTC
NA,TRBV9,NA,TRBJ1-2,CASSDDTIIQRTF,TGTGCCAGCAGTGATGACACCATCATCCAGCGCACCTTC
NA,TRBV21-1,NA,TRBJ2-5,CAPKGRGQETQYF,TGTGCCCCTAAAGGTCGGGGGCAAGAGACCCAGTACTTC
NA,TRBV7-2,TRBD1,TRBJ1-1,CASSRQGAEAFF,TGTGCCAGCAGCCGGCAGGGGGCTGAAGCTTTCTTT
few,TRBV7-2,NA,TRBJ1-1,CASSPVWTAANTEAFF,TGTGCCAGCAGCCCCGTATGGACTGCCGCGAACACTGAAGCTTTCTTT
few,TRBV11-2,NA,TRBJ2-1,CASSLQDTLDEQFF,TGTGCCAGCAGTCTGCAGGACACCTTGGATGAGCAGTTCTTC
few,TRBV9,NA,TRBJ2-3,CASSALGGQSTDTQYF,TGTGCCAGCAGCGCTCTCGGGGGACAGAGCACAGATACGCAGTATTTT
many,TRBV7-2,TRBD2,TRBJ2-2,CASSLAAGGTGELFF,TGCGCCAGCAGCTTGGCCGCGGGAGGGACCGGGGAGCTGTTTTTT
few,TRBV12-3/TRBV12-4,TRBD1,TRBJ1-2,CASSLGQGTVSGYTF,TGTGCCAGCAGTTTAGGACAGGGTACGGTCTCCGGCTACACCTTC
few,TRBV7-9,TRBD1,TRBJ1-5,CASSLWMGQDGNQPQHF,TGTGCCAGCAGCTTATGGATGGGACAGGATGGTAATCAGCCCCAGCATTTT
NA,TRBV7-6,TRBD1,TRBJ1-3,CASSLGRGQSGNTIYF,TGTGCCAGCAGCTTAGGAAGGGGACAGTCTGGAAACACCATATATTTT
few,TRBV5-1,TRBD2,TRBJ2-3,CASSLLAGVVDTQYF,TGCGCCAGCAGCTTGCTAGCGGGAGTAGTTGATACGCAGTATTTT
NA,TRBV29-1,TRBD2,TRBJ2-7,CSVASGGAEQYF,TGCAGCGTTGCTAGCGGGGGGGCCGAGCAGTACTTC
NA,TRBV5-1,TRBD1,TRBJ2-5,CASSGGQGPRETQYF,TGCGCCAGCAGCGGGGGACAGGGGCCGAGGGAGACCCAGTACTTC
NA,TRBV6-5,TRBD2,TRBJ2-1,CASSYGTSGKNEQFF,TGTGCCAGCAGTTACGGGACTAGCGGGAAAAATGAGCAGTTCTTC
NA,TRBV28,TRBD1,TRBJ1-2,CASSLTGGAAGYTF,TGTGCCAGCAGTTTGACAGGGGGCGCGGCCGGCTACACCTTC
few,TRBV7-9,NA,TRBJ2-5,CASSSIQGAAETQYF,TGTGCCAGCAGCTCGATCCAGGGAGCTGCAGAGACCCAGTACTTC
NA,TRBV4-3,TRBD2,TRBJ2-2,CASSRTSGVGELFF,TGCGCCAGCAGCCGGACTAGCGGGGTCGGGGAGCTGTTTTTT
few,TRBV6-5,NA,TRBJ2-2,CASSFPHRGRTGELFF,TGTGCCAGCAGTTTCCCCCACCGCGGGCGGACCGGGGAGCTGTTTTTT
few,TRBV7-2,NA,TRBJ1-6,CASSLLGSPLHF,TGTGCCAGCAGCTTACTTGGCTCACCCCTCCACTTT
few,TRBV4-3,NA,TRBJ2-1,CASSHPIAGDNEQFF,TGCGCCAGCAGCCACCCCATTGCTGGGGACAATGAGCAGTTCTTC